The 2 T cell receptor beta chains below all came from one sample that was sequenced in a study of CD8 T cells in Susac syndrome. Reverse transcription used roughly 0.45 to 1 ug RNA and random hexamers. Each CDR3 protein gets one entry after TCRdb re-called the immunoSEQ multiplex PCR reads with MiXCR. Of approximately 120,000 distinct CDR3 sequences listed, 85% to 95% are singletons. The sequenced sample consisted of CD4+ T cells from PBMCs. These TCRs come from a human donor in good health.

The V call is TRBV7-2, the J call TRBJ1-5; D call uncertain. This CDR3 has 15 amino acids. V lost 5 bases and J lost 1, with 12 bases in between. CDR1 and CDR2 from the germline V gene are SGHTA and FQGNSA. CDR3 sequence: CASSPSALSNQPQHF. The CDR3 DNA sequence: TGTGCCAGCAGCCCTAGCGCGCTGAGCAATCAGCCCCAGCATTTT.

V and J are TRBV7-9 and TRBJ1-5, with 7 bases matching TRBD1. V shed 5 bases and J 1 base; nucleotides not matched to a gene: 11. The germline V gene has CDR1 SEHNR and CDR2 FQNEAQ (reference sequence). This CDR3 contains 17 residues. Here the CDR3 DNA reads TGTGCCAGCAGCCCGGGGGTGAAGACAGGGAGCAATCAGCCCCAGCATTTT. It is translated as CASSPGVKTGSNQPQHF.